The T cell receptor (beta chain) under discussion was sequenced for a study of T cell repertoires in cytomegalovirus infection. For the study at large: From public TCR beta signatures came an indication of both CMV infection and matching HLA type.

Looked up from germline, CDR1 is SGHTA and CDR2 is FQGNSA. This CDR3 has 14 residues. The trim removed 8 bases at V and 8 bases at J, leaving 14 bases unmatched. With regard to this clonotype: Antigen: not known.

A single record per CDR3 protein comes from TCRdb applying MiXCR to the reads. The profile covers nearly 700,000 distinct CDR3 sequences, with roughly 30% appearing a single time and 18% taken by the ten largest. The receptor was derived from a human donor in good health (CMV status not recorded). Some clones in this sample may be carry-over from other donors' samples. The source material was cultured PBMCs, sampled from culture after CMV antigen stimulation. This chain uses TRBV7-2 with TRBJ1-2; TRBD1 matches 7 bases. CDR3 coding DNA: TGTGCCAGCTCCCCGCTAGGGGGCTTGGGAGGCTACACCTTC. It is translated as CASSPLGGLGGYTF. The complete variable domain, with remaining parts taken from reference TRBV7-2 and TRBJ1-2, reads GAGVSQSPSNKVTEKGKDVELRCDPISGHTALYWYRQSLGQGLEFLIYFQGNSAPDKSGLPSDRFSAERTGGSVSTLTIQRTQQEDSAVYLCASSPLGGLGGYTFGSGTRLTVV.